This TCR beta chain stems from a study of radiotherapy plus CTLA-4 blockade in lung cancer. At the level of the study: Among all patients, 18% showed objective responses, while roughly 34% had disease control. General study results and limits: Among blood TCR repertoires after radiotherapy plus ipilimumab, tumor-derived clones expanded. Interferon-beta and early blood T cell clone dynamics reportedly predicted response best.

Using immunoSEQ multiplex PCR, the repertoire was profiled, and TCRdb retains in-frame clones only, with some absent. The sample consists of about 53,000 clones, roughly 86% of them appearing once. Enrolled patients, whose metastatic non-small-cell lung cancer was chemo-refractory, received focal radiation plus CTLA-4 blockade with ipilimumab. V shed 5 bases and J shed 8 bases, with 15 bases lying between them. This CDR3 comprises 13 residues. In germline, CDR1 is LNHDA, CDR2 SQIVND (reference sequence). With regard to this clone: Its antigen remains unidentified.

The clonotype comes from a human donor with non-small cell lung cancer whose response to radiotherapy plus ipilimumab could not be evaluated. The sequences come from peripheral blood, collected from a patient treated with radiotherapy plus ipilimumab. V is TRBV19 and J is TRBJ1-2; the D is unclear. The CDR3 DNA reads TGTGCCAGTAGTGTCGTGGAGAGCCGGGGCTACACCTTC. It translates to CASSVVESRGYTF.